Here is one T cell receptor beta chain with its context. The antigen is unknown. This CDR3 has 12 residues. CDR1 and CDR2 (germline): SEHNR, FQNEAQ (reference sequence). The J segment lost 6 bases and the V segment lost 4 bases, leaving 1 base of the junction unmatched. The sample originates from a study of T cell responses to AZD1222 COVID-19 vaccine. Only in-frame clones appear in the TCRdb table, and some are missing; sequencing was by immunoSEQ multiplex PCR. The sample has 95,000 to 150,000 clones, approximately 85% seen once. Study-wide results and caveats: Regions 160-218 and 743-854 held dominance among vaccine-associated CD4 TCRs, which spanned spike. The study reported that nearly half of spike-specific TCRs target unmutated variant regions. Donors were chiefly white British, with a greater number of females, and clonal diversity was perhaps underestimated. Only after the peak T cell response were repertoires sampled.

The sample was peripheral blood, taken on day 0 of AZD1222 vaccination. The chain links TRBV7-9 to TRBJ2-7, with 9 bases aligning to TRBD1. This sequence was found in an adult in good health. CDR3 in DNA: TGTGCCAGCAGCTGGGGACAGGGCGAGCAGTACTTC. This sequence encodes CASSWGQGEQYF.